This TCR beta chain was obtained from a study of blood T cell repertoires in COVID-19. Background on the study: The origin of the acute and convalescent COVID-19 samples was the United States, Italy and Spain. PBMCs, B-cell-depleted T cells, or T cells were the source of the cDNA or gDNA that made up the material.

Those enrolled in Seattle joined during active infection and were followed longitudinally afterward. The CDR3 extends over 13 amino acids. Deletions cut 3 bases from V and 4 bases from J, with 11 bases between. Per the germline V gene, CDR1 is SGDLS and CDR2 is YYNGEE. The method was immunoSEQ multiplex PCR; TCRdb's version includes in-frame clones alone and lacks a portion of them. The sample carries around 370,000 clones, 87% recorded once. This chain links TRBV9 with TRBJ2-7; D is perhaps TRBD1 (6 bases). The sequence came from a woman between 45 and 65 years old with COVID-19, enrolled during active disease. Sequenced: peripheral blood. CDR3 nucleotide sequence: TGTGCCAGCAGCGCGACAGGCAGGTACGAGCAGTACTTC. Translated, it gives CASSATGRYEQYF.